This T cell receptor (beta chain) was recorded in a study of blood T cell repertoires in COVID-19. Across the whole study: Donors in the United States, Italy and Spain gave samples during acute or convalescent COVID-19. The cDNA or gDNA used as material had been derived from T cells, B-cell-depleted T cells, or PBMCs.

The ends were cut back, 0 bases at V and 5 bases at J, with 6 bases in the middle. The CDR3 runs 13 residues. Germline CDR1 and CDR2: SGHRS and YFSETQ. Original handling: How many nucleated cells were present was estimated from reference gene primer amplification. Using immunoSEQ multiplex PCR, the repertoire was profiled, and TCRdb retains in-frame clones only, with some absent. V, J and clone size are taken as reported in that table, and D and trimming were inferred from the DNA itself. Here the sample spans some 150,000 clones, about 90% being singletons. Grouping used clinical history reported by participants in a survey and questionnaire.

This clonotype originated in a human donor with acute COVID-19. The donor label of this sample is uncertain. The J gene is TRBJ2-1, the V gene TRBV5-1, with D hard to call. The sequencing sample was made of PBMCs or T cells enriched from blood (not recorded which). The CDR3 DNA follows: TGCGCCAGCAGCTTGGACTCTAACAATGAGCAGTTCTTC. Translated: CASSLDSNNEQFF.